A single TCR beta chain is shown here with its context. The junction and the germline gene differ at one end; a read error may be behind it. The record originates from a study of blood T cell repertoires in COVID-19. Study as a whole: Italy, Spain and the United States were the sources of the convalescent and acute COVID-19 samples.

As processed by the authors: Reference gene primer amplification in the assay estimated nucleated cell counts. Method: immunoSEQ multiplex PCR; TCRdb's copy keeps in-frame clones and lacks some. For V, J and clone size, that table is used; D and trimming come from the DNA. Here the sample spans tens of thousands of clones, about 80% being singletons. CDR1 SSHAT and CDR2 FNYEAQ come from the germline V gene (reference sequence). CDR3 length: 15 amino acids. This chain connects TRBV7-7 to TRBJ2-3; 7 bases align to TRBD2. The clonotype originates from a human donor in a cohort sampled during active COVID-19. The sample taken for sequencing was peripheral blood. CDR3 sequence (DNA): TGTGCTAGCAGCTTAGTCCCGGGAGGAGGAGATACGCAGTATTTT. This sequence encodes CASSLVPGGGDTQYF.